The entry that follows covers one T cell receptor beta chain sequence. What it binds is unknown. A junction end diverges from the germline sequence, so it may reflect a read error. Unsorted bulk tissue (roughly 19-31 mg) underwent RNA and DNA co-extraction. The data are from a study of tumor-infiltrating lymphocytes in primary liver carcinoma. On the study more broadly: Samples returned roughly 3.5 to 8 million productive TCRbeta reads, a yield that was similar across tissue types.

Reverse transcription of roughly 470 ng total RNA with a constant-region primer produced TCR beta cDNA. Three nested multiplex PCR rounds, a slightly modified ARM-PCR method, built the TCR beta libraries. Investigators reported that the first two PCR rounds, at around 9 cycles each, used TRBV1-TRBV30 forward primers with a C-beta reverse primer. TCRdb used MiXCR to reprocess the multiplex PCR reads, holding one entry per CDR3 protein. The data contain 65,000 to 80,000 distinct CDR3 sequences, 60% to 80% of them singletons. This CDR3 spans 16 amino acids. Germline assignment: CDR1 SGHRS and CDR2 YFSETQ. Study-wide results and caveats: Tumors had a top-250-clone fraction that was significantly higher than blood (p = 0.039). Tumor region pairs overlapped more than did tumor-adjacent and tumor-blood pairs.

This receptor was obtained from a man aged 35 to 55 with primary liver carcinoma and hepatitis B virus infection. Material: liver tumor tissue from sampling region 4. Subset reported: tumor region T4, right-lateral pole. The V gene is TRBV5-1, the J gene TRBJ2-2, with TRBD2 matching 7 bases. The CDR3 loop is CANSSCGSVNTGELFF. Written as DNA, the CDR3 is TGCGCCAACAGTTCTTGCGGGAGTGTGAACACCGGTGAGCTGTTTTTT.